This T cell receptor beta chain was sequenced for a study of response to subunit inactivated influenza vaccine. One entry per CDR3 protein results from TCRdb running MiXCR on the RT-PCR reads. The sample holds roughly 760,000 distinct CDR3 sequences; around 21% are singletons and the top ten take more than 8.5%. Study-wide results and limits: A suggestion made by the authors is that each seasonal influenza vaccination recruits few new T cells.

Regarding this clonotype: The antigen is undetermined.

The CDR3 loop spans 14 amino acids. Between the trimmed V and J ends, which lost 0 bases and 2 bases, there was a span of 9 bases. The germline CDR1 and CDR2 sequences are SGHRS and YFSETQ. V and J are TRBV5-1 and TRBJ2-7; weak D call: TRBD1 (5 bases). This sequence was found in a man aged 45-65 years who received an inactivated influenza vaccine. The starting material was PBMCs from blood, obtained roughly 5 days after vaccination. The CDR3 sequence: CASSLERGPYEQYF. The CDR3 DNA reads as TGCGCCAGCAGCTTGGAAAGGGGTCCCTACGAGCAGTACTTC.